The 25 T cell receptor beta chains given below trace back to one sample, sequenced in a study of low-dose radiotherapy and immunotherapy resistance in tumors. Alpha- and beta-chain coverage of first-strand cDNA came from TRAV- and TRBV-specific primers. TCR amplification ran approximately 22 PCR cycles using constant-region and V-primer adapter primers. TCRdb analysed the reads with MiXCR anew, one entry per CDR3 protein. The table lists tens of thousands of distinct CDR3 sequences, about a sixth of them singletons. This sample's time point: before trial treatment. Source: PBMCs, taken before treatment. These receptors came from a male donor with prostate cancer.

This clonotype has just one count. A single base is all that separates this from a far larger clone, so a read error is likely. The rearrangement uses TRBV6-8 and TRBJ1-2; D unclear. The ends were cut back, 5 bases at V and 0 bases at J, with 16 bases in the middle. Per the germline V gene, CDR1 is MNHGY and CDR2 is SAAAGT. This CDR3 comprises 16 residues. The CDR3 loop is CASSPMRQATNYGYTF. DNA for the CDR3: TGTGCCAGCAGTCCAATGAGGCAGGCGACTAACTATGGCTACACCTTC.

In its sample, this clonotype was seen many times. The rearrangement uses TRBV6-2 or TRBV6-3 and TRBJ2-3, with D perhaps matching TRBD1 or TRBD2 (5 bases each). Looked up from germline, CDR1 is MNHEY and CDR2 is SVGEGT. There are 16 residues in the CDR3. Trimming stripped 4 bases from V and 2 bases from J, with 16 bases between. The CDR3 nucleotides are TGTGCCAGCAGTTTTGGGGGACCCTTGGTCACAGATACGCAGTATTTT. Translating it yields CASSFGGPLVTDTQYF.

This clonotype has ten or more counts. J is TRBJ2-1 and V is TRBV6-5; 13 positions agree with TRBD2. The V gene's germline CDR1 is MNHEY and CDR2 SVGAGI. The junction had 13 bases not matched to a gene; V was cut back by 0 bases and J by 14 bases. The CDR3 runs to 17 residues. The CDR3 loop is CASSYSAGLAGKRVEFF. CDR3 nucleotide sequence: TGTGCCAGCAGTTACTCGGCGGGACTAGCGGGGAAAAGGGTCGAGTTCTTC.

This clonotype showed up many times. The J gene is TRBJ2-7, the V gene TRBV3-1; 10 bases match TRBD2. This CDR3 contains 15 residues. V was pared by 2 bases and J by 7 bases, with 8 bases of the junction left unmatched. Germline CDR1 LGHDT, CDR2 YNNKEL (reference sequence). CDR3 sequence reads: CASSQSLAGPIEQYF. In DNA, the CDR3 is TGTGCCAGCAGCCAATCACTAGCGGGGCCGATTGAGCAGTACTTC.

In its sample, this clonotype was seen a few times. The chain has TRBV20-1 and TRBJ2-1; possibly TRBD2 for D (6 bases). There are 13 residues in the CDR3. Deletions cut 8 bases from V and 0 bases from J, with 11 bases between. Germline CDR1 DFQATT, CDR2 SNEGSKA (reference sequence). In DNA, the CDR3 is TGCAGTTTACGGGGGAGCTCCTACAATGAGCAGTTCTTC. Amino acid sequence: CSLRGSSYNEQFF.

In its sample, this clonotype was seen many times. V usage is TRBV12-3 or TRBV12-4 and J usage is TRBJ2-3; 13 bases fit TRBD2. The CDR3 length is 14 residues. Trimming removed 6 bases from V and 6 bases from J; junction bases left unmatched: 3. The CDR3 nucleotides read TGTGCCAGCAGCGGACTAGCGGGGGTGGATACGCAGTATTTT. Amino acid sequence: CASSGLAGVDTQYF.

Many counts were recorded for this clonotype. The chain joins TRBV28 to TRBJ2-3, with D perhaps TRBD1 (6 bases). The CDR3 has 15 residues. V lost 5 bases and J lost 2, with 14 bases in between. CDR1 and CDR2 (germline): MDHEN, SYDVKM. The CDR3 DNA reads as TGTGCCAGCAGTACAACAGGGAAATCCACAGATACGCAGTATTTT. This gives the protein CASSTTGKSTDTQYF.

The sample holds many counts of this clonotype. The chain combines TRBV10-3 with TRBJ2-1, with D tentatively TRBD1 or TRBD2 (5 bases each). CDR1 ENHRY and CDR2 SYGVKD come from the germline V gene. V dropped 6 bases and J dropped 9 bases, with 12 bases sitting between them. The CDR3 is made up of 12 amino acids. The CDR3 DNA reads TGTGCCATCAGGAGTACCGGGGCTGAGCAGTTCTTC. Its protein is CAIRSTGAEQFF.

Details on this clonotype: A read error likely explains this, since a far larger clone differs by one base. Because the CDR3 is missing its conserved closing phenylalanine or tryptophan, this is likely a read error. The chain carries TRBV13 and TRBJ1-2; the D gene is possibly TRBD1 (5 bases). Trimming stripped 5 bases from V and 5 bases from J, with 15 bases between. In germline, CDR1 is PRHDT, CDR2 FYEKMQ (reference sequence). The CDR3 extends over 14 amino acids. CDR3: CASSHRAAGYGYTI. In DNA, the CDR3 is TGTGCCAGCAGCCACCGCGCGGCAGGGTATGGCTACACCATC.

This clonotype was counted ten times or more. The chain recombines TRBV2 with TRBJ1-4; TRBD1 might be the D (5 bases). The CDR3 runs to 15 residues. The V end lost 6 bases, the J end lost 5 bases, and 16 bases lay between the germline ends. From germline, CDR1 is SNHLY and CDR2 FYNNEI. The CDR3 bases are TGTGCCAGCAGGAGCGACAGACTTCCAAATGAAAAACTGTTTTTT. It yields the protein CASRSDRLPNEKLFF.

This clonotype appeared once. Sequence at one end of the junction differs from germline and may be a read error. The J gene is TRBJ2-1, the V gene TRBV5-1; 15 bases line up with TRBD2. Germline assignment: CDR1 SGHRS and CDR2 YFSETQ. The CDR3 spans 19 residues. This chain's CDR3 is CASSPGLAGGRSSFNEQLF. The CDR3 DNA reads TGCGCCAGCAGCCCGGGACTAGCGGGGGGCCGAAGCTCCTTCAATGAGCAGCTCTTC.

This clonotype has at least ten counts. The chain recombines TRBV5-1 with TRBJ2-1; 7 bases are a match to TRBD2. V was pared by 0 bases and J by 0 bases, with 0 bases of the junction left unmatched. Germline values: CDR1 SGHRS, CDR2 YFSETQ. This CDR3 contains 15 residues. DNA for the CDR3: TGCGCCAGCAGCTTGGGGGGGGGCTCCTACAATGAGCAGTTCTTC. It encodes CASSLGGGSYNEQFF.

Details on this clonotype: A far larger clone is a single base away, which makes a read error likely. The V call is TRBV13, the J call TRBJ2-5; either TRBD1 or TRBD2 may fit D (5 bases each). The germline gives CDR1 PRHDT, CDR2 FYEKMQ (reference sequence). The CDR3 loop spans 15 amino acids. V was clipped by 4 bases and J by 1 base, with 13 bases between them. CDR3 in amino acids: CASSSRDGGQETQYF. The CDR3 nucleotides are TGTGCCAGCAGCTCTAGGGACGGAGGCCAAGAGACCCAGTACTTC.

This clonotype has more than one count but fewer than ten. The V and J genes are TRBV6-5 and TRBJ2-7; 9 positions match TRBD1. After removal of 6 bases from V and 2 bases from J, the junction contained 14 bases not matched to a gene. CDR1 and CDR2 from the germline V gene are MNHEY and SVGAGI. The CDR3 consists of 17 residues. The CDR3 spells CASRRPGTGIGAYEQYF. CDR3 coding DNA: TGTGCCAGCAGACGTCCCGGGACAGGGATAGGGGCCTACGAGCAGTACTTC.

This clonotype was recorded many times. The chain uses TRBV19 and TRBJ2-7; 10 bases agree with TRBD1. The junction had 6 bases not matched to a gene; V was cut back by 5 bases and J by 2 bases. CDR3 length: 15 residues. The germline V gene encodes CDR1 LNHDA and CDR2 SQIVND (reference sequence). In DNA, the CDR3 is TGTGCCAGTAGTCCCGGGACAGGGGCTACCTACGAGCAGTACTTC. Its translation: CASSPGTGATYEQYF. Supplemented by reference TRBV19 and TRBJ2-7, the full variable domain reads DGGITQSPKYLFRKEGQNVTLSCEQNLNHDAMYWYRQDPGQGLRLIYYSQIVNDFQKGDIAEGYSVSREKKESFPLTVTSAQKNPTAFYLCASSPGTGATYEQYFGPGTRLTVT.

This clonotype came up many times. The gene calls are TRBV5-4 and TRBJ1-5; D gene unclear. Germline values: CDR1 SGHNT, CDR2 YYREEE (reference sequence). Deletions cut 0 bases from V and 6 bases from J, with 7 bases between. The length of the CDR3 is 13 residues. CDR3 in DNA: TGTGCCAGCAGCTTGGTTCCGGGTCAGCCCCAGCATTTT. It is translated as CASSLVPGQPQHF. The variable domain in full, with the rest retrieved from reference TRBV5-4 and TRBJ1-5, is ETGVTQSPTHLIKTRGQQVTLRCSSQSGHNTVSWYQQALGQGPQFIFQYYREEENGRGNFPPRFSGLQFPNYSSELNVNALELDDSALYLCASSLVPGQPQHFGDGTRLSIL.

This clonotype was seen repeatedly, ten times or more. The chain joins TRBV29-1 to TRBJ2-7; 8 nucleotides align to TRBD1. V shed 0 bases and J 2 bases; nucleotides not matched to a gene: 3. The CDR3 spans 14 residues. CDR1 is SQVTM and CDR2 is ANQGSEA in the germline V gene. CDR3 amino acids: CSVEETGGPYEQYF. CDR3 nucleotide sequence: TGCAGCGTTGAAGAAACAGGGGGGCCCTACGAGCAGTACTTC.

There are many counts of this clonotype. The J gene is TRBJ2-7, the V gene TRBV7-2; a weak D match, TRBD2 (5 bases). Per germline, CDR1 SGHTA and CDR2 FQGNSA. The V gene lost 1 base and the J gene lost 3 bases, with 10 bases spanning the gap. There are 14 residues in the CDR3. Written as DNA, the CDR3 is TGTGCCAGCAGCTTAGGGACTCTCCTCTACGAGCAGTACTTC. Translated, it gives CASSLGTLLYEQYF.

This chain uses TRBV24-1 with TRBJ1-1; 10 bases are a match to TRBD1. The CDR3 is 15 amino acids. J lost 6 bases, V lost 7 bases, and 10 bases had no gene match. Germline CDR1 KGHDR, CDR2 SFDVKD. Here the CDR3 DNA reads TGTGCCACCAGGGGGACAGGGGTGGCTTACGCTGAAGCTTTCTTT. Protein sequence: CATRGTGVAYAEAFF.

This clonotype occurred many times. The J gene is TRBJ2-1, the V gene TRBV6-2 or TRBV6-3; D is undetermined. V lost 0 bases and J lost 8, with 11 bases in between. The CDR3 has 14 residues. Germline assignment: CDR1 MNHEY and CDR2 SVGEGT. The CDR3 spells CASSYSSGNDEQFF. The CDR3, as DNA: TGTGCCAGCAGTTACTCGTCAGGAAACGATGAGCAGTTCTTC.

The chain links TRBV9 to TRBJ2-2, with TRBD2 matching over 7 bases. Germline-derived CDR1 and CDR2 are SGDLS and YYNGEE. The CDR3 spans 16 residues. V lost 0 bases, J lost 6 bases, and 8 bases stayed unmatched. The CDR3 DNA sequence: TGTGCCAGCAGCGTAGGAGAGCGGGGATTCGCCGGGGAGCTGTTTTTT. It specifies CASSVGERGFAGELFF.

The chain links TRBV19 to TRBJ2-7; weak D call: TRBD2 (5 bases). The V gene lost 7 bases and the J gene lost 5 bases, with 15 bases spanning the gap. This CDR3 has 13 amino acids. Germline loops: CDR1 LNHDA, CDR2 SQIVND (reference sequence). The CDR3 here is CASKDNAGDEQYF. DNA for the CDR3: TGTGCCAGTAAAGACAACGCCGGGGACGAGCAGTACTTC.

There are many counts of this clonotype. The chain has TRBV29-1 and TRBJ1-6, with a possible D match to TRBD1 (5 bases). The germline CDR1 and CDR2 sequences are SQVTM and ANQGSEA. The CDR3 length is 15 residues. V lost 5 bases, J lost 2 bases, and 13 bases lay in between. CDR3 bases: TGCAGCGTTTCGGAGGGGCAGCCCTATAATTCACCCCTCCACTTT. This codes for CSVSEGQPYNSPLHF.

This clonotype was detected ten times or more. The chain is built from TRBV6-2 or TRBV6-3 and TRBJ2-5; tentative D call: TRBD2 (7 bases). Germline V gene sequence: CDR1 MNHEY, CDR2 SVGEGT. This CDR3 comprises 14 residues. Trimming removed 2 bases from V and 5 bases from J, with 12 bases in between. The CDR3 reads CASSYEGGRETQYF. The DNA of the CDR3 is TGTGCCAGCAGTTACGAGGGGGGGAGGGAGACCCAGTACTTC.

This clonotype showed up many times. V and J are TRBV7-2 and TRBJ2-3; no clear D gene. The CDR3 totals 15 residues. Trimming removed 5 bases at V and 2 bases at J, with 14 bases between. CDR1 is SGHTA and CDR2 is FQGNSA in the germline V gene. CDR3 coding DNA: TGTGCCAGCAGCCTACAACCCATAGACACAGATACGCAGTATTTT. Translating gives CASSLQPIDTDTQYF.